One sample yielded the 8 T cell receptor beta chains listed below, sequenced in a study of blood T cell repertoires in COVID-19. The repertoire was sequenced with immunoSEQ multiplex PCR; TCRdb's copy has only in-frame clones and lacks some. The table includes approximately 250,000 clones, 88% detected once. The specimen was PBMCs or T cells enriched from blood (not recorded which). The receptors stem from a woman between 55 and 75 years old in a cohort exposed to, infected with or recovered from COVID-19 (not recorded which).

The chain joins TRBV4-3 to TRBJ2-1; 13 nucleotides match TRBD2. The V segment lost 0 bases and the J segment 5 bases; nucleotides outside the gene matches: 4. The CDR3 has 17 amino acids. Germline CDR1 reads LGHNA; CDR2 reads YSLEER. The CDR3 DNA reads as TGCGCCAGCAGCCAAGACCCACTAGCGGGAGGGAACAATGAGCAGTTCTTC. Its protein is CASSQDPLAGGNNEQFF.

This clone was observed a handful of times. Other DNA sequences in this sample translate to the same CDR3. The chain is built from TRBV18 and TRBJ2-3, with D unclear. Germline V gives CDR1 KGHSH, CDR2 LQKENI. This CDR3 is 12 amino acids long. V was cut by 2 bases and J by 4 bases, with 4 bases left in between. This CDR3 reads CASSPGADTQYF. The CDR3 DNA sequence: TGTGCCAGCTCACCAGGAGCAGATACGCAGTATTTT.

J is TRBJ2-7 and V is TRBV5-4; 8 positions match TRBD2. Germline-derived CDR1 and CDR2 are SGHNT and YYREEE (reference sequence). The CDR3 has 16 residues. V lost 1 base, J lost 0 bases, and 6 bases stayed unmatched. CDR3 in amino acids: CASSLSAGGPSYEQYF. CDR3 nucleotides: TGTGCCAGCAGCTTGTCTGCGGGAGGCCCCTCCTACGAGCAGTACTTC.

The chain couples TRBV5-6 to TRBJ2-5; 7 bases fit TRBD2. Germline V lookup: CDR1 SGHDT, CDR2 YYEEEE. V was pared by 4 bases and J by 4 bases, with 10 bases of the junction left unmatched. This CDR3 has 15 residues. CDR3 sequence (DNA): TGTGCCAGCAGCCCTCATTCGGGAGGTATAGAGACCCAGTACTTC. Amino acid sequence: CASSPHSGGIETQYF. Filled out from reference TRBV5-6 and TRBJ2-5, the complete variable domain reads DAGVTQSPTHLIKTRGQQVTLRCSPKSGHDTVSWYQQALGQGPQFIFQYYEEEERQRGNFPDRFSGHQFPNYSSELNVNALLLGDSALYLCASSPHSGGIETQYFGPGTRLLVL.

In its sample, this clone was seen many times. The chain carries TRBV29-1 and TRBJ2-5; tentative D call: TRBD1 (6 bases). With 5 bases removed from V and 1 base from J, the gap between germline ends came to 11 bases. CDR1 is SQVTM and CDR2 is ANQGSEA in the germline V gene. The CDR3 consists of 13 residues. For the CDR3, the DNA is TGCAGCGTTACCCGACAGGCCCAAGAGACCCAGTACTTC. Translated: CSVTRQAQETQYF.

This chain links TRBV28 with TRBJ2-7; 9 nucleotides agree with TRBD1. The CDR3 runs 15 residues. From germline, CDR1 is MDHEN and CDR2 SYDVKM. V was pared by 6 bases and J by 3 bases, with 9 bases of the junction left unmatched. CDR3 coding DNA: TGTGCCAGCAGGGGGATCGGACAGGGGAGCTACGAGCAGTACTTC. Its protein is CASRGIGQGSYEQYF.

The J gene is TRBJ1-5, the V gene TRBV5-1; D is possibly TRBD1 (5 bases). Germline-derived CDR1 and CDR2 are SGHRS and YFSETQ. Trimming took 3 bases from V and 4 from J, leaving 11 bases between them. The CDR3 has 14 amino acids. CDR3 loop: CASSWGEVNQPQHF. In DNA, the CDR3 is TGCGCCAGCAGCTGGGGGGAAGTAAATCAGCCCCAGCATTTT.

J is TRBJ1-6 and V is TRBV11-2; no firm D call. Germline CDR1 reads SGHAT; CDR2 reads FQNNGV. This CDR3 is built from 14 residues. Trimming left V 5 bases short and J 7 bases short, with 12 bases between. The CDR3 here is CASSPGLQNSPLHF. Here the CDR3 DNA reads TGTGCCAGCAGCCCCGGACTTCAAAATTCACCCCTCCACTTT.